The text below deals with one T cell receptor (beta chain). As yet, its antigen is unknown. Naive and memory CD4+ T cells were cultured with CEF, then survey-sequenced. The repertoire was sequenced with immunoSEQ multiplex PCR; TCRdb's copy has only in-frame clones and lacks some. This sample carries 35,000 to 50,000 clones, approximately 80% of them seen once, and the ten largest clones take about 1.3%. The data derive from a study of CD4 T cells in relation to SARS-CoV-2 and coronaviruses. Study-wide results and caveats: The cross-reactivity analysis covered only spike protein, not other viral proteins.

V dropped 5 bases and J dropped 4; count of bases not matched to a gene: 9. CDR3 size: 15 residues. Germline loops: CDR1 SNHLY, CDR2 FYNNEI. Sorted naive or memory CD4+ cells met CEF peptides for 10 days. The rearrangement joins TRBV2 to TRBJ1-2; TRBD1 aligns across 8 bases. This TCR was sampled from an adult with COVID-19. The sample taken for sequencing was naive CD4+ T cells from PBMCs, cultured in vitro. Sample subset: naive CD4+ T cells isolated by negative enrichment. CDR3 sequence reads: CASSLQEGQVYGYTF. CDR3 nucleotide sequence: TGTGCCAGCAGTCTGCAGGAGGGACAGGTCTATGGCTACACCTTC.